The T cell receptor (beta chain) under discussion was sequenced for a study of cytomegalovirus exposure and HLA in healthy donors. It was healthy bone marrow donors who served as donors. General study findings and limits: The classifier reportedly diagnosed cytomegalovirus status with high sensitivity and specificity. Evidence from a later analysis indicated that most CMV-associated TCR beta chains looked HLA-restricted. A missense DCLRE1C variant was associated with V- and J-gene trimming of TCR beta chains in a later analysis, and an independent cohort replicated the association.

The CDR3 length is 13 residues. Trimming took off 2 bases at V and 4 bases at J, with 6 bases between the two ends. CDR1 and CDR2 (germline): MNHEY, SVGAGI. The primer mix had 60 Vbeta and 13 Jbeta primers. TCRdb keeps only in-frame clones here, not all; method: immunoSEQ multiplex PCR. This table has more than 150,000 clones, approximately 82% appearing once. Comment on this clone: The antigen remains undetermined.

J is TRBJ1-5 and V is TRBV6-5; D not resolved. The specimen was PBMCs. The clonotype originates from a woman between 25 and 40 years old in good health and CMV-seronegative. CDR3 in amino acids: CASSYGSNQPQHF. The CDR3 nucleotides read TGTGCCAGCAGTTACGGGAGTAATCAGCCCCAGCATTTT.